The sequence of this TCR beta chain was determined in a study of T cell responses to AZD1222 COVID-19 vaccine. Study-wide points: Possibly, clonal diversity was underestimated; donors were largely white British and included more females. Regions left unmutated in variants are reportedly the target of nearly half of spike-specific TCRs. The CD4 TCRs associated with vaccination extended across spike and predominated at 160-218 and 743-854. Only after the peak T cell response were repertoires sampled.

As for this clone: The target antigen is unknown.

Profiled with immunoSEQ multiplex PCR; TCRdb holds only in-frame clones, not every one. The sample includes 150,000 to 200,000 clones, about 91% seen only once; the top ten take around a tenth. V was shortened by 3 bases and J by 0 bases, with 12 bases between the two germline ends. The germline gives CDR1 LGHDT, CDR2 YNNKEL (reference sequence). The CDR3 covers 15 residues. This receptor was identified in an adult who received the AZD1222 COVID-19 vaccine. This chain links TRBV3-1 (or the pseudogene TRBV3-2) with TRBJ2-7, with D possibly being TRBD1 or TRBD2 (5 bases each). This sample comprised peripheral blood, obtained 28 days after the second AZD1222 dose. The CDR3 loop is CASSHGTVFSYEQYF. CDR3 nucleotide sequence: TGTGCCAGCAGCCACGGGACGGTCTTCTCCTACGAGCAGTACTTC.